These T cell receptor beta chains were read from a single sample in a study of blood T cells in healthy people across ages. TCRdb processed the 5' RACE reads anew with MiXCR; each CDR3 protein has one entry. This sample has approximately 1,000,000 distinct CDR3 sequences; 30% to 40% occur once, and the top ten carry about an eighth. The sample taken for sequencing was blood. All receptors come from a man aged 18 to 30 in good health. Each CDR3 is given with its conserved first and last residue. The D gene is left open where the match is weak. Size tells how often a clone was seen (once, few, many) or the class of an expanded clone, and some rows leave it out.

d_gene,v_gene,j_gene,abundance,CDR3nt,CDR3aa
-,TRBV20-1,TRBJ2-1,-,TGCAGTGCTAGAATACCGGGACACGGATACAATGAGCAGTTCTTC,CSARIPGHGYNEQFF
-,TRBV14,TRBJ2-7,few,TGTGCCAGCAGCCAAGGAGGGGTCTACGAGCAGTACTTC,CASSQGGVYEQYF
TRBD1,TRBV20-1,TRBJ2-3,-,TGCAGTGCCCGAAATTCCGGGACAGGGCCTGATACGCAGTATTTT,CSARNSGTGPDTQYF
-,TRBV4-2,TRBJ2-1,few,TGTGCCAGCAGCCAAGACCCAGCAGAAATCTCCTACAATGAGCAGTTCTTC,CASSQDPAEISYNEQFF
-,TRBV7-2,TRBJ2-1,-,TGTGCCAGCAGCTTAGCCGGAGAGGCTGGGTCTTTTTACAATGAGCAGTTCTTC,CASSLAGEAGSFYNEQFF
-,TRBV20-1,TRBJ2-7,-,TGCAGTGCTAGAGGTCGGACATACTCCTACAATGAGCAGTACTTC,CSARGRTYSYNEQYF
TRBD1,TRBV20-1,TRBJ2-1,many,TGCAGTGCTAGGGGGGACAGTCACAATGAGCAGTTCTTC,CSARGDSHNEQFF
-,TRBV9,TRBJ2-4,-,TGTGCCAGCAGCGTAGGTAGGTCCCTGGAGGCCAAAAACATTCAGTACTTC,CASSVGRSLEAKNIQYF
-,TRBV27,TRBJ1-1,-,TGTGCCAGCAGTCCGTATGTGAACACTGAAGCTTTCTTT,CASSPYVNTEAFF
-,TRBV6-1,TRBJ1-2,few,TGTGCCAGCAGTGAAAGAGCTACTGGGACTTTCGGGTATGGCTACACCTTC,CASSERATGTFGYGYTF
-,TRBV6-5,TRBJ2-3,-,TGTGCCAGCAGTTACGACTTCGACGATACGCAGTATTTT,CASSYDFDDTQYF
-,TRBV12-3/TRBV12-4,TRBJ2-3,-,TGTGCCAGCAGTTCCATAGGGAGCACAGATACGCAGTATTTT,CASSSIGSTDTQYF
-,TRBV20-1,TRBJ2-1,-,TGCAGTGCTAGCGGAGGGCAGGGCTCCTACAATGAGCAGTTCTTC,CSASGGQGSYNEQFF
TRBD1,TRBV20-1,TRBJ1-1,few,TGCAGTGCTAGATCGACAGGGGCCCGGAACACTGAAGCTTTCTTT,CSARSTGARNTEAFF
-,TRBV12-3/TRBV12-4,TRBJ1-1,-,TGTGCCAGCAGTCCCCGGGAGGGGGGCTCTATTGAAGCTTTCTTT,CASSPREGGSIEAFF
-,TRBV9,TRBJ1-2,few,TGTGCCAGCAGCGCCGGGCCAGAGGGCTACACCTTC,CASSAGPEGYTF
TRBD2,TRBV20-1,TRBJ2-3,-,TGCAGTGCTACTAGCGGGGGAAGGTCAGATACGCAGTATTTT,CSATSGGRSDTQYF
-,TRBV20-1,TRBJ1-2,few,TGCAGTGCTAGAGCCCCCTATGGCTACACCTTC,CSARAPYGYTF
-,TRBV6-6,TRBJ1-2,few,TGTGCCAGCAGTTATCCGACCAGGGGCCATGGCTACACCTTC,CASSYPTRGHGYTF
TRBD1,TRBV13,TRBJ2-5,few,TGTGCCAGCAGATTACAGGGGGTTGGAGAGACCCAGTACTTC,CASRLQGVGETQYF
-,TRBV4-3,TRBJ1-3,few,TGCGCCAGCAGCCCTCACAAGGGGGTAGACTCTGGAAACACCATATATTTT,CASSPHKGVDSGNTIYF
-,TRBV18,TRBJ1-1,-,TGTGCCAGCTCACCATCTTCCCAGGCGAACACTGAAGCTTTCTTT,CASSPSSQANTEAFF
-,TRBV4-1,TRBJ1-5,-,TGCGCCAGCAGCCAAGAAGGGGGGTACAATCAGCCCCAGCATTTT,CASSQEGGYNQPQHF
-,TRBV14,TRBJ2-4,few,TGTGCCAGCAGCCAAGCTCCTGGGGAGCAGTACTTC,CASSQAPGEQYF
-,TRBV25-1,TRBJ1-2,few,TGTGCCAGCAGTGCCCCCGGGCCATTAGGCTACACCTTC,CASSAPGPLGYTF
-,TRBV4-1,TRBJ1-5,-,TGCGCCGGCAGCCAAGATGAGAGGTATAGCAATCAGCCCCAGCATTTT,CAGSQDERYSNQPQHF
-,TRBV12-3/TRBV12-4,TRBJ1-6,-,TGTGCCAGCAGTTTAATCGCAGTAGATTCACCCCTCCACTTT,CASSLIAVDSPLHF
-,TRBV2,TRBJ2-7,once,TGTGCCAGCAGAGAGATAAGCGAGCAGTACTTC,CASREISEQYF
-,TRBV12-3/TRBV12-4,TRBJ1-5,-,TGTGCCAGCAGTTCTCCTCAGGGAGCGGGCAATCAGCCCCAGCATTTT,CASSSPQGAGNQPQHF
TRBD1,TRBV29-1,TRBJ2-1,few,TGCAGCGTTGAAGGCGACAGGGGATACCACAATGAGCAGTTCTTC,CSVEGDRGYHNEQFF
-,TRBV10-3,TRBJ2-1,many,TGTGCCATCAGTGACCGGTACGATGAGCAGTTCTTC,CAISDRYDEQFF
-,TRBV12-5,TRBJ2-1,-,TGTGCTAGTGGTTTGGGCGAACGGAATGAGCAGTTCTTC,CASGLGERNEQFF
-,TRBV10-3,TRBJ2-7,-,TGTGCCACTACGCAGGTCTACTCCTACGAGCAGTACTTC,CATTQVYSYEQYF
TRBD2,TRBV4-1,TRBJ2-7,-,TGCGCCAGCAGCCAACTGACTAGCGGTTCCTACGAGCAGTACTTC,CASSQLTSGSYEQYF
-,TRBV20-1,TRBJ2-5,-,TGCAGTGCTAGAGATTGGGGGGAGTCTGAGACCCAGTACTTC,CSARDWGESETQYF
TRBD1,TRBV25-1,TRBJ1-1,-,TGTGCCAGCCAAGGGACAGGGGGCTTGGGGACTGAAGCTTTCTTT,CASQGTGGLGTEAFF